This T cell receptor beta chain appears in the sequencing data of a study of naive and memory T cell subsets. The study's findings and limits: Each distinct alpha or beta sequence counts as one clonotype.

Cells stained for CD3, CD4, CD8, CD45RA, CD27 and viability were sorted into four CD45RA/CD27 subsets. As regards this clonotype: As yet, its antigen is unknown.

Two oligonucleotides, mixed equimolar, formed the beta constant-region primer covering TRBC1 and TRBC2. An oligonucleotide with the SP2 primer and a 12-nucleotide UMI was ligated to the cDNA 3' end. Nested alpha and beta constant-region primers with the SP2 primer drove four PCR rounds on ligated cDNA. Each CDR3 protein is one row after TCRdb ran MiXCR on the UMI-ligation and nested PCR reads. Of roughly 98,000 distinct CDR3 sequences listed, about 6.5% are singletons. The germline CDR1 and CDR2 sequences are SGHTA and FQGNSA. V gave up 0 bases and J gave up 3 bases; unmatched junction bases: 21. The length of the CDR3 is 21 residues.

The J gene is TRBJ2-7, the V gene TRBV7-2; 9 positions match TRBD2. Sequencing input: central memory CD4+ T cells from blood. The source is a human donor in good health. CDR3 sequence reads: CASSLAGRGGLAWDHRYEQYF. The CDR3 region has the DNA TGTGCCAGCAGCTTAGCGGGCAGGGGGGGACTAGCCTGGGACCACCGCTACGAGCAGTACTTC.